Presented here are 2 T cell receptor beta chains from one specimen sequenced in a study of shared clonotypes between healthy human individuals. Profiled with immunoSEQ multiplex PCR; TCRdb holds only in-frame clones, not every one. The sample holds about 680,000 clones, roughly 70% seen once. Sequenced material: memory CD4+ T cells sorted from blood. Subset denoted: CD45RA-negative fraction. The receptors were sampled from a woman aged 25 to 39 in good health.

The chain is built from TRBV2 and TRBJ1-6, with a weak D call TRBD1 (6 bases). CDR3 length: 14 residues. Germline V lookup: CDR1 SNHLY, CDR2 FYNNEI. Trimming shortened V by 10 bases and J by 7 bases, and 17 bases separated the two germline ends. CDR3 residues: CATRGRGQNSPLHF. The DNA of the CDR3 is TGTGCCACCCGGGGACGGGGGCAGAATTCACCCCTCCACTTT.

The chain links TRBV5-1 to TRBJ2-7; no clear D. Germline V lookup: CDR1 SGHRS, CDR2 YFSETQ. With 4 bases removed from V and 4 bases from J, the gap between germline ends came to 12 bases. The CDR3 runs 13 residues. The CDR3 DNA reads TGCGCCAGCAGCCCCATGGACGGATACGAGCAGTACTTC. Amino acids: CASSPMDGYEQYF.